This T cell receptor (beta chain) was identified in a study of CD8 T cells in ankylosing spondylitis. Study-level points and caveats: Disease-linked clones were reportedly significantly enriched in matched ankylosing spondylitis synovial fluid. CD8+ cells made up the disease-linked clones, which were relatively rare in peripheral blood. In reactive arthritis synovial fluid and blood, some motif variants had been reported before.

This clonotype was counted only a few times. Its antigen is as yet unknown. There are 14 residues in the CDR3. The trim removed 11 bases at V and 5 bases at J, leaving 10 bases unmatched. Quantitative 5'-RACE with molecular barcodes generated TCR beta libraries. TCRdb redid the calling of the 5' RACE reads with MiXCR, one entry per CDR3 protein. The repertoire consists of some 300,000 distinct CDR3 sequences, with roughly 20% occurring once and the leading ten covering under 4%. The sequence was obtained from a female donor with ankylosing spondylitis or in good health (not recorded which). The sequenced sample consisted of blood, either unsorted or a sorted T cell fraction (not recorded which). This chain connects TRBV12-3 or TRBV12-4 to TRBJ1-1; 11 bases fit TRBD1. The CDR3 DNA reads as TGTGCCTCCCGGGACAGGGGGAAGAGAACTGAAGCTTTCTTT. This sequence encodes CASRDRGKRTEAFF.